This T cell receptor beta chain was profiled in a study of T-cell reconstitution after alpha-beta-depleted transplantation in children. The study's findings and limits: It was surviving recipient T cells and thymic progenitors that gave some patients high TCRbeta diversity at day 60. Several hundred expanded graft clones reportedly were the source of alpha-beta T cells about two months after transplant. One year after transplant, T-cell counts and diversity came mostly from newly produced T cells.

Unique molecular identifiers were incorporated into the prepared TCRbeta library. TCRdb re-derived calls from the PCR reads in MiXCR, one entry per CDR3 protein. The table has 540,000 or so distinct CDR3 sequences, 23% seen once. Points on this clonotype: Its specificity is not known.

This CDR3 has 16 residues. V shed 3 bases and J 6 bases; nucleotides not matched to a gene: 11. Sample: PBMCs, mostly from graft donor cells, taken 360 days after TCRalphabeta/CD19-depleted stem cell transplant. The chain combines TRBV12-3 or TRBV12-4 with TRBJ2-1; 7 nucleotides agree with TRBD1. The TCR sequence derives from a boy in the first two years of life who had a stem cell transplant for acute myeloid leukemia, so the T cells may come from the graft donor. The CDR3 is CASSLTGSPLVNEQFF. As DNA, the CDR3 is TGTGCCAGCAGTTTGACAGGGTCCCCTTTGGTCAATGAGCAGTTCTTC.